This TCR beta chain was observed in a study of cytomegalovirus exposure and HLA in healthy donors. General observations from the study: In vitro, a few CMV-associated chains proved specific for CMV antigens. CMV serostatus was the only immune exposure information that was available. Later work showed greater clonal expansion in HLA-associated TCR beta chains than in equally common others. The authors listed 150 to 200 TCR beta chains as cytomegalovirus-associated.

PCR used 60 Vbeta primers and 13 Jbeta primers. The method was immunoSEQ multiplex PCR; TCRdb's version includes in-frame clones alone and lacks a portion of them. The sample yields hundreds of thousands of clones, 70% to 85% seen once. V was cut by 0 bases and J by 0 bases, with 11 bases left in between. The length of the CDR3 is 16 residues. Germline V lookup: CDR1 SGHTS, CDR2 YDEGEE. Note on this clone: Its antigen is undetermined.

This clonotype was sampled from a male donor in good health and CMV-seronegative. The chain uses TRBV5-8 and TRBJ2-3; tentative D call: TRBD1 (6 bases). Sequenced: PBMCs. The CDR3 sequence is CASSLVAQGSTDTQYF. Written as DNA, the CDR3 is TGTGCCAGCAGCTTGGTTGCGCAGGGGAGCACAGATACGCAGTATTTT.